These 19 T cell receptor beta chains came from one sample sequenced in a study of blood T cell repertoires in COVID-19. Sequencing was performed with immunoSEQ multiplex PCR; in TCRdb, only in-frame clones are kept and a portion is missing. This sample carries about 210,000 clones, 80% of them seen once, and the ten largest clones take roughly 13%. The specimen was peripheral blood. The receptors originated from a human donor in a cohort sampled during active COVID-19.

This chain links TRBV15 with TRBJ1-2, with 9 bases lining up with TRBD1. Trimming at V came to 0 bases and at J to 2 bases, leaving 1 base not matched to a gene. CDR1 is LNHNV, CDR2 YYDKDF, per germline (reference sequence). The CDR3 contains 15 residues. DNA of the CDR3: TGTGCCACCAGCAGAGAGGGGACAGGGAACTATGGCTACACCTTC. Translation: CATSREGTGNYGYTF.

The chain recombines TRBV11-3 with TRBJ2-7, with D possibly TRBD1 on 6 matching bases. This CDR3 region has 15 residues. The V and J ends lost 1 base and 5 bases respectively, with 15 bases between them. CDR1 and CDR2 from the germline V gene are SGHNT and YENEEA. The CDR3, as DNA: TGTGCCAGCAGCTTAGCGGCAGGGGTAGGGGACGAGCAGTACTTC. Amino acids: CASSLAAGVGDEQYF.

This clone was detected once. The chain employs TRBV2 and TRBJ1-1; D is unclear. Germline V gives CDR1 SNHLY, CDR2 FYNNEI. Trimming took off 7 bases at V and 7 bases at J, with 10 bases between the two ends. The CDR3 is 11 residues long. CDR3 in amino acids: CASTEGGEAFF. Written as DNA, the CDR3 is TGTGCCAGCACCGAAGGAGGTGAAGCTTTCTTT.

This chain uses TRBV11-2 with TRBJ2-2, with a weak D call TRBD2 (6 bases). V lost 1 base, J lost 3 bases, and 6 bases lay in between. The CDR3 is 14 amino acids. Germline V gene sequence: CDR1 SGHAT, CDR2 FQNNGV. CDR3 nucleotide sequence: TGTGCCAGCAGCTTAGCGGGGGACACCGGGGAGCTGTTTTTT. Its protein product is CASSLAGDTGELFF.

The sample holds a few counts of this clone. The rearrangement joins TRBV19 to TRBJ1-3; 7 bases line up with TRBD1. The V gene end was trimmed by 3 bases and the J gene end by 0 bases; junction bases not matched to a gene: 5. Germline V gene data show CDR1 as LNHDA and CDR2 as SQIVND (reference sequence). CDR3 length equals 16 residues. In nucleotides, the CDR3 is TGTGCCAGTAGTATGGGGGGACAGAGCTCTGGAAACACCATATATTTT. Translation: CASSMGGQSSGNTIYF.

The V call is TRBV24-1, the J call TRBJ2-7, with TRBD1 matching over 8 bases. Germline loops: CDR1 KGHDR, CDR2 SFDVKD. The CDR3 runs to 14 residues. Germline trimming cut 3 bases from V and 4 bases from J; bases unmatched to any gene: 4. The CDR3 loop is CATSDPTGDYEQYF. The CDR3 DNA sequence: TGTGCCACCAGTGATCCGACAGGGGATTACGAGCAGTACTTC.

The chain is built from TRBV23-1 and TRBJ2-1; TRBD2 might be the D (5 bases). TRBV23-1 counts as an open reading frame of uncertain function. Deletions cut 7 bases from V and 6 bases from J, with 16 bases between. This CDR3 spans 14 amino acids. The CDR3 DNA reads TGCGCCAGCACCCGCGGTTTTGAGGGCAATGAGCAGTTCTTC. It is translated as CASTRGFEGNEQFF.

The chain employs TRBV11-3 and TRBJ2-2, with D perhaps TRBD2 (6 bases). The length of the CDR3 is 17 residues. Germline CDR1 SGHNT, CDR2 YENEEA. V was cut by 5 bases and J by 1 base, with 17 bases left in between. CDR3 loop: CASSAFGGARNTGELFF. The DNA for the CDR3 is TGTGCCAGCAGCGCCTTCGGAGGGGCGCGGAACACCGGGGAGCTGTTTTTT.

This chain connects TRBV24-1 to TRBJ2-5; 7 bases align to TRBD2. Germline V gene data show CDR1 as KGHDR and CDR2 as SFDVKD. CDR3 length: 14 residues. Trimming at V came to 4 bases and at J to 2 bases, leaving 3 bases not matched to a gene. CDR3 region: CATSDRTSQETQYF. CDR3 sequence (DNA): TGTGCCACCAGTGACCGGACTAGTCAAGAGACCCAGTACTTC.

V and J are TRBV29-1 and TRBJ2-1; 7 bases are shared with TRBD2. Germline V gives CDR1 SQVTM, CDR2 ANQGSEA. After removal of 5 bases from V and 4 bases from J, the junction contained 5 bases not matched to a gene. The CDR3 runs 13 residues. CDR3 protein: CSVTGLDYNEQFF. The CDR3 region has the DNA TGCAGCGTTACCGGACTAGATTACAATGAGCAGTTCTTC.

V is TRBV28 and J is TRBJ1-1; tentative D call: TRBD1 (6 bases). The CDR3 is 14 residues long. Germline lookup yields CDR1 MDHEN and CDR2 SYDVKM. V gave up 5 bases and J gave up 11 bases, with 21 bases separating them. The CDR3 region has the DNA TGTGCCAGCAGTCCCCCGGACAGAGGGTGGCTGGCTTTCTTT. It translates to CASSPPDRGWLAFF.

The chain employs TRBV5-4 and TRBJ2-1, with D perhaps TRBD1 (6 bases). V was clipped by 0 bases and J by 4 bases, with 11 bases between them. In germline, CDR1 is SGHNT, CDR2 YYREEE (reference sequence). The CDR3 loop spans 15 amino acids. The CDR3 DNA reads as TGTGCCAGCAGCTTGGCGACAGGAAAGTACAATGAGCAGTTCTTC. It encodes CASSLATGKYNEQFF.

The rearrangement links TRBV3-1 (or the pseudogene TRBV3-2) to TRBJ1-2; TRBD1 aligns across 8 bases. CDR3 length: 15 residues. Looked up from germline, CDR1 is LGHDT and CDR2 is YNNKEL (reference sequence). The trim removed 1 base at V and 2 bases at J, leaving 3 bases unmatched. The DNA of the CDR3 is TGTGCCAGCAGCCAAGGGACAGGGATAAACTATGGCTACACCTTC. It specifies CASSQGTGINYGYTF.

This clone was seen only once. The chain links TRBV3-1 (or the pseudogene TRBV3-2) to TRBJ2-7, with 7 bases aligning to TRBD2. V gave up 1 base and J gave up 0 bases; unmatched junction bases: 6. Germline V gene data show CDR1 as LGHDT and CDR2 as YNNKEL (reference sequence). The CDR3 loop spans 16 amino acids. This CDR3 is CASSQGWGGVSYEQYF. The DNA for the CDR3 is TGTGCCAGCAGCCAAGGCTGGGGGGGGGTCTCCTACGAGCAGTACTTC.

This clone has more than one count but fewer than ten. The chain employs TRBV28 and TRBJ2-7; TRBD1 agrees at 7 bases. V trimming: 5 bases; J trimming: 6 bases; junction bases outside the gene matches: 19. Germline V CDR1 and CDR2: MDHEN, SYDVKM. This CDR3 region has 17 residues. In DNA, the CDR3 is TGTGCCAGCAGTCCTACCGGCGACAGGGCGGATCACGGCGAGCAGTACTTC. This gives the protein CASSPTGDRADHGEQYF.

V usage is TRBV5-4 and J usage is TRBJ2-1; TRBD1 matches at 9 bases. Germline V lookup: CDR1 SGHNT, CDR2 YYREEE (reference sequence). The CDR3 has 15 amino acids. Trimming removed 3 bases from V and 3 bases from J; junction bases left unmatched: 4. The CDR3 DNA follows: TGTGCCAGCAGCTCCCGGGACAGGGACTACAATGAGCAGTTCTTC. Its translation: CASSSRDRDYNEQFF. The complete variable domain, with remaining parts taken from reference TRBV5-4 and TRBJ2-1, reads ETGVTQSPTHLIKTRGQQVTLRCSSQSGHNTVSWYQQALGQGPQFIFQYYREEENGRGNFPPRFSGLQFPNYSSELNVNALELDDSALYLCASSSRDRDYNEQFFGPGTRLTVL.

The rearrangement uses TRBV2 and TRBJ2-5; 12 positions match TRBD2. CDR3 length: 12 amino acids. Germline values: CDR1 SNHLY, CDR2 FYNNEI. CDR3 coding DNA: TGTGCGTCAGGACTAGCGGGAAAGGCCCAGTACTTC. Its protein product is CASGLAGKAQYF.

This clone was picked up many times. The chain uses TRBV29-1 and TRBJ2-1; 9 bases are shared with TRBD2. CDR1 is SQVTM, CDR2 ANQGSEA, per germline. V shed 7 bases and J 8 bases; nucleotides not matched to a gene: 12. The CDR3 is 14 residues long. Written as DNA, the CDR3 is TGCAGCGCGGACTTTAGCGGGGGCGGCGATGAGCAGTTCTTC. Translation gives CSADFSGGGDEQFF.

This chain uses TRBV10-3 with TRBJ2-7; D is perhaps TRBD2 (5 bases). This CDR3 region has 15 residues. The V gene's germline CDR1 is ENHRY and CDR2 SYGVKD. The V end was cut by 6 bases, the J end by 0 bases, with 15 bases between. The CDR3 loop reads CAIRPPGSSSYEQYF. CDR3 coding DNA: TGTGCCATCAGGCCCCCGGGGTCTAGCTCCTACGAGCAGTACTTC.